This T cell receptor beta chain derives from a study of blood T cell repertoires in COVID-19. CDR3 size: 14 residues. Germline V lookup: CDR1 LGHDT, CDR2 YNNKEL (reference sequence). V was clipped by 9 bases and J by 3 bases; unmatched bases: 11. Clones were sequenced by immunoSEQ multiplex PCR, and TCRdb holds only the in-frame ones, with some missing. The sample has under 200,000 clones; about 86% are singletons. Specimen: peripheral blood. The rearrangement links TRBV3-1 (or the pseudogene TRBV3-2) to TRBJ2-7; 7 nucleotides align to TRBD2. The sequence was obtained from a woman in her seventies with acute or convalescent COVID-19. The CDR3, as DNA: TGTGCCAGTACCCCAGCGGGGAAACACTACGAGCAGTACTTC. Its translation: CASTPAGKHYEQYF.